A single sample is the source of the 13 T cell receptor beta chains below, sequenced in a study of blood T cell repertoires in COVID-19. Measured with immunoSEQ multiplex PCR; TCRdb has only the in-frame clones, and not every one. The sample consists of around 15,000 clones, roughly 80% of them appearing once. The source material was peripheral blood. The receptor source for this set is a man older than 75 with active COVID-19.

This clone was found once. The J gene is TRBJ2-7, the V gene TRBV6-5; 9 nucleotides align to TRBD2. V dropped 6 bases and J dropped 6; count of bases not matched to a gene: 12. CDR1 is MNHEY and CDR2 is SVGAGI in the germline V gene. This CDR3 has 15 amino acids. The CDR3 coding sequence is TGTGCCAGCAGGGGACTAGCCTCGGGTACCCCCGAGCAGTACTTC. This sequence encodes CASRGLASGTPEQYF.

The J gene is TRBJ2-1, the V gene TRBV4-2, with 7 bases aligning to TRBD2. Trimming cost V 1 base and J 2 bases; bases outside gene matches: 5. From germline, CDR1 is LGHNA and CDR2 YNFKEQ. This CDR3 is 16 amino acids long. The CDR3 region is CASSQGGRGAYNEQFF. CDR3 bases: TGTGCCAGCAGCCAAGGCGGGAGAGGCGCCTACAATGAGCAGTTCTTC.

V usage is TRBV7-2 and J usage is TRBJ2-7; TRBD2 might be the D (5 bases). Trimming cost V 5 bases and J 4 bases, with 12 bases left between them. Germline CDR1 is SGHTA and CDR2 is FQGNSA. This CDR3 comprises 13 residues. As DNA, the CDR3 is TGTGCCAGCAGCCTACCCCGGAGGTACGAGCAGTACTTC. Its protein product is CASSLPRRYEQYF.

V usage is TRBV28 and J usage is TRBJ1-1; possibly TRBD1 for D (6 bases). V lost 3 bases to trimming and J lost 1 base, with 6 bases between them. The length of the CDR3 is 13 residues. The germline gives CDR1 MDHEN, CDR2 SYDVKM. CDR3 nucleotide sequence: TGTGCCAGCAGTTTGACAGGGAACACTGAAGCTTTCTTT. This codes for CASSLTGNTEAFF.

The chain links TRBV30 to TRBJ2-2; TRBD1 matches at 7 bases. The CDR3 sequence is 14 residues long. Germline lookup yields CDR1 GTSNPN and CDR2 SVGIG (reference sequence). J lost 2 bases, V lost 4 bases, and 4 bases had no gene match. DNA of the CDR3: TGTGCCTGGAACCGGGACAGCAACACCGGGGAGCTGTTTTTT. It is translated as CAWNRDSNTGELFF.

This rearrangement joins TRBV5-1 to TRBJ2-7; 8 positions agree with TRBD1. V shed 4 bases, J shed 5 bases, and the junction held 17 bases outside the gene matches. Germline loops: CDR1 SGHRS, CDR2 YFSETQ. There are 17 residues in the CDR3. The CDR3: CASSPNFSGGVAHEQYF. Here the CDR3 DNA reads TGCGCCAGCAGCCCTAATTTTTCAGGGGGCGTTGCCCACGAGCAGTACTTC.

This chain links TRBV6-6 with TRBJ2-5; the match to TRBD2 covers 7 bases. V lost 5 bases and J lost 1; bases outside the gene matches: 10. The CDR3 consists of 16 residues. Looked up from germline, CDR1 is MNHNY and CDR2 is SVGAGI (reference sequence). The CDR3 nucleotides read TGTGCCAGCAGTACTAGCGCCTGGGGTGGCCAAGAGACCCAGTACTTC. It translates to CASSTSAWGGQETQYF.

The DNA for the CDR3 is TGTGCCAGCAGCCAGGCCGGGACTAGCGGGAGCAGGGAGCAGTTCTTC. Translated: CASSQAGTSGSREQFF. V and J are TRBV3-1 (or the pseudogene TRBV3-2) and TRBJ2-1, with 14 bases that match TRBD2. From germline, CDR1 is LGHDT and CDR2 YNNKEL (reference sequence). The CDR3 runs 16 residues. The ends lost 3 bases at V and 10 bases at J; junction bases unmatched: 8.

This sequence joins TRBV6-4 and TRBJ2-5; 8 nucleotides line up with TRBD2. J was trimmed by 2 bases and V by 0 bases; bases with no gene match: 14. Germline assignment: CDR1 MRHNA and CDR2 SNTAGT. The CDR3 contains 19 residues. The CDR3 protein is CASSDSGLAGSPTQETQYF. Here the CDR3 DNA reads TGTGCCAGCAGTGACTCGGGGCTAGCGGGCTCCCCCACACAAGAGACCCAGTACTTC.

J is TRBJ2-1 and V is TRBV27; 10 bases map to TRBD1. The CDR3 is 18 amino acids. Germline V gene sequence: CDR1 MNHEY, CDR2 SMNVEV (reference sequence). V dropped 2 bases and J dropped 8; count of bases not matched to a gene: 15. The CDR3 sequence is CASSLTYLPGQGRDEQFF. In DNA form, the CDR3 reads TGTGCCAGCAGTTTAACTTATCTACCGGGACAGGGGAGAGATGAGCAGTTCTTC.

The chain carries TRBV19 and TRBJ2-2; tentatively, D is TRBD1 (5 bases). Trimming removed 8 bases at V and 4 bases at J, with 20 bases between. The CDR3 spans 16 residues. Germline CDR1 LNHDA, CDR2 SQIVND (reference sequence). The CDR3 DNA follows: TGTGCCAGTCAAAAGGGGCGACTCCAGGGCACCGGGGAGCTGTTTTTT. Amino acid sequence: CASQKGRLQGTGELFF.

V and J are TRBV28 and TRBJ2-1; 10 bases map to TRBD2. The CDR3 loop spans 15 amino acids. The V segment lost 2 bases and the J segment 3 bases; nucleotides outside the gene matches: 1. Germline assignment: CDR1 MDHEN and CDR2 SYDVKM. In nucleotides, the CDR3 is TGTGCCAGCAGTTTAACTAGCGGGAACTACAATGAGCAGTTCTTC. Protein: CASSLTSGNYNEQFF.

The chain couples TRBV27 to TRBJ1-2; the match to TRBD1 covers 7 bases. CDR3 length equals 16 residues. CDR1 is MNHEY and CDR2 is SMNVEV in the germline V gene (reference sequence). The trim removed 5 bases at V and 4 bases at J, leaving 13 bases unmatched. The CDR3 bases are TGTGCCAGCAGTCTCCGCCCCCCGGGACAGATCTATGGCTACACCTTC. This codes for CASSLRPPGQIYGYTF.